This entry lists 7 T cell receptor beta chains sequenced from one sample in a study of memory CD4+ T cells and cytomegalovirus serostatus. Only in-frame clones appear in the TCRdb table, and some are missing; sequencing was by immunoSEQ multiplex PCR. The data contain roughly 54,000 clones, roughly four fifths of them singletons. Single viable CD3+CD4+CD8-CD45RO+ cells were sorted as the memory CD4+ T cells. The specimen was memory CD4+ T cells from blood. These TCRs come from an adult in good health and CMV-seronegative.

The V and J genes are TRBV18 and TRBJ1-6, with 7 bases aligning to TRBD1. In germline, CDR1 is KGHSH, CDR2 LQKENI. The junction had 8 bases not matched to a gene; V was cut back by 1 base and J by 5 bases. CDR3 length: 17 residues. CDR3 coding DNA: TGTGCCAGCTCACCACTTCGTCCGGGACAGAATAATTCACCCCTCCACTTT. Translation: CASSPLRPGQNNSPLHF. Looking up the rest from reference TRBV18 and TRBJ1-6 gives the full variable domain: NAGVMQNPRHLVRRRGQEARLRCSPMKGHSHVYWYRQLPEEGLKFMVYLQKENIIDESGMPKERFSAEFPKEGPSILRIQQVVRGDSAAYFCASSPLRPGQNNSPLHFGNGTRLTVT.

This clone showed up just once. The V call is TRBV6-1, the J call TRBJ2-7; D unclear. Germline CDR1 reads MNHNS; CDR2 reads SASEGT. There are 15 residues in the CDR3. Trimming stripped 6 bases from V and 1 base from J, with 16 bases between. This CDR3 reads CASRATTTPSYEQYF. CDR3 DNA: TGTGCCAGCAGAGCAACAACGACACCTTCCTACGAGCAGTACTTC.

This chain connects TRBV6-1 to TRBJ1-6; 7 bases agree with TRBD1. The CDR3 loop spans 13 amino acids. With V trimmed by 8 bases and J by 7 bases, 5 bases remained unmatched. In germline, CDR1 is MNHNS, CDR2 SASEGT. The CDR3: CASFGGGNSPLHF. The DNA for the CDR3 is TGTGCCAGCTTTGGAGGGGGCAATTCACCCCTCCACTTT.

V gene TRBV4-3 combines with J gene TRBJ1-4, with D hard to call. Trimming left V 0 bases short and J 7 bases short, with 12 bases between. Per the germline V gene, CDR1 is LGHNA and CDR2 is YSLEER. The CDR3 is 15 residues long. CDR3 in amino acids: CASSQDEGRSEKLFF. The CDR3 bases are TGCGCCAGCAGCCAAGATGAAGGGAGAAGTGAAAAACTGTTTTTT.

The chain combines TRBV5-8 with TRBJ2-7, with D possibly being TRBD1 (6 bases). Germline CDR1 SGHTS, CDR2 YDEGEE. The CDR3 spans 15 residues. The V end lost 0 bases, the J end lost 2 bases, and 12 bases lay between the germline ends. The CDR3 is CASSLVGAHAYEQYF. CDR3 sequence (DNA): TGTGCCAGCAGCTTGGTGGGGGCGCACGCCTACGAGCAGTACTTC.

This chain uses TRBV30 with TRBJ2-7; 8 nucleotides agree with TRBD2. The CDR3 is made up of 13 amino acids. CDR1 is GTSNPN, CDR2 SVGIG, per germline (reference sequence). Trimming removed 3 bases from V and 0 bases from J; junction bases left unmatched: 1. In nucleotides, the CDR3 is TGTGCCTGGAGACTAGCGGCCTCCTACGAGCAGTACTTC. It specifies CAWRLAASYEQYF.

The V gene is TRBV5-4, the J gene TRBJ1-6; 7 bases agree with TRBD1. The germline V gene encodes CDR1 SGHNT and CDR2 YYREEE (reference sequence). This CDR3 has 16 amino acids. After removal of 4 bases from V and 9 bases from J, the junction contained 13 bases not matched to a gene. The CDR3 region is CASSGGGQPRFSPLHF. Written as DNA, the CDR3 is TGTGCCAGCAGCGGGGGGGGACAGCCGCGCTTTTCACCCCTCCACTTT.